This T cell receptor beta chain originates from a study of T cells after yellow fever vaccination. Study-wide findings and caveats: Weaker overall was a secondary response that nonetheless peaked faster, on day 5 versus 15.

This CDR3 has 14 residues. The germline V gene encodes CDR1 MNHNY and CDR2 SVGAGI (reference sequence). The ends were cut back, 3 bases at V and 5 bases at J, with 13 bases in the middle. The sample holds a few counts of this clonotype. Its antigen is unidentified. TCRdb reprocessed the 5' RACE reads with MiXCR, giving one entry per CDR3 protein. The sample has some 300,000 distinct CDR3 sequences; around 10% are singletons. The V and J genes are TRBV6-6 and TRBJ1-2; D is ambiguous. Source: CD4+ T cells sorted from PBMCs, taken 45 days after the yellow fever booster vaccination. The source of this sequence is a man between 18 and 35 years old who received the YFV17D yellow fever vaccine. For the CDR3, the DNA is TGTGCCAGCAGTTATGTGGAGGACCTATATGGCTACACCTTC. This translates into CASSYVEDLYGYTF.